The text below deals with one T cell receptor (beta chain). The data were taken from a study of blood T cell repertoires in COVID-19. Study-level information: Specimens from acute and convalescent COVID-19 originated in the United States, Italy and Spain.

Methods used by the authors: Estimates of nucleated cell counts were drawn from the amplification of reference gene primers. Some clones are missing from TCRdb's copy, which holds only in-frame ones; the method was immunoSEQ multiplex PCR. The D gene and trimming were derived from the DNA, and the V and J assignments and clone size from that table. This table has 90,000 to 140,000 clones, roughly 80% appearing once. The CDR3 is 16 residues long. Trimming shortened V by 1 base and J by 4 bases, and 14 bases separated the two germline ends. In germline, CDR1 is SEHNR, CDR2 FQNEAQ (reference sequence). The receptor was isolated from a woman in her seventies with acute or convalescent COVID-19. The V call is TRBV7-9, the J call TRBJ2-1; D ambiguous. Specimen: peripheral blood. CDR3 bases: TGTGCCAGCAGCTTAGATTTCGCAGTAAGATACAATGAGCAGTTCTTC. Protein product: CASSLDFAVRYNEQFF.